This T cell receptor beta chain was documented in a study of vaccination effects on CD4 cells after COVID-19. Study in general: The participants, recipients of two vaccine doses, got either BNT162b2 or mRNA-1273.

Overall study results and limits: Cross-reactivity with common cold coronaviruses was shown by only 1 of 255 vaccine-induced clones in healthy vaccinees.

Researchers isolated CD4+ T cells once less than twelve days of culture had elapsed. Negative nucleocapsid antibody tests before and after vaccination confirmed no previous SARS-CoV-2 infection. Half-medium changes using IL-2 medium occurred on days 3 and 7. A remark on this clone: Its specificity is unknown.

Produced via immunoSEQ multiplex PCR; TCRdb's table is partial and in-frame only. The sample contains about 39,000 clones, around 80% of which appear only once. CDR1 and CDR2 from the germline V gene are SGHRS and YFSETQ. This CDR3 has 17 amino acids. V lost 4 bases to trimming and J lost 4 bases, with 20 bases between them. The V call is TRBV5-1, the J call TRBJ2-2; D is perhaps TRBD2 (6 bases). This TCR came from a human donor who received a COVID-19 vaccine. Here the sequenced sample was CD4+ T cells from PBMCs cultured without peptide, taken before COVID-19 vaccination. Written as DNA, the CDR3 is TGCGCCAGCAGCCCCGGGAGCCGTGGGGTTGGCACCGGGGAGCTGTTTTTT. Translated, it gives CASSPGSRGVGTGELFF. Together with reference TRBV5-1 and TRBJ2-2, the CDR3 gives the full variable domain: KAGVTQTPRYLIKTRGQQVTLSCSPISGHRSVSWYQQTPGQGLQFLFEYFSETQRNKGNFPGRFSGRQFSNSRSEMNVSTLELGDSALYLCASSPGSRGVGTGELFFGEGSRLTVL.